A single T cell receptor (beta chain) is shown here with its context. J was trimmed by 5 bases and V by 6 bases; bases with no gene match: 6. The CDR3 totals 13 residues. Germline V lookup: CDR1 SQVTM, CDR2 ANQGSEA. These data belong to a study of CD8+CD57+ T cells in acquired aplastic anemia. CDR3 and TCR beta VDJ profiling relied on a genomic DNA template. TCRdb re-called the reads through MiXCR, storing one row per CDR3 protein. The sample records 400,000 to 500,000 distinct CDR3 sequences, approximately 70% being singletons. The TCR was taken from a human donor in good health, serving as a control. The sample comprised sorted CD4+, CD8+, or CD8+CD57+ T cells (not recorded which) from PBMCs. The chain carries TRBV29-1 and TRBJ2-1; the match to TRBD1 covers 8 bases. This CDR3 is CSVRADRDNEQFF. CDR3 nucleotide sequence: TGCAGCGTCCGAGCGGACAGGGACAATGAGCAGTTCTTC.